This T cell receptor (beta chain) was recovered during a study of CD8+ T cells in alopecia areata. This clone was seen once. In each case, RNA was isolated and then reverse transcribed into cDNA as the sequencing template. Measured with immunoSEQ multiplex PCR; TCRdb has only the in-frame clones, and not every one. The sample consists of roughly 150,000 clones, around 55% of them appearing once. Looked up from germline, CDR1 is SGHRS and CDR2 is YFSETQ. The CDR3 totals 15 residues. Trimming cost V 0 bases and J 1 base, with 11 bases left between them. The chain uses TRBV5-1 and TRBJ2-7, with D possibly matching TRBD1 (6 bases). The clonotype comes from a human donor in good health. What was sequenced was CD4+ T cells sorted from blood. The CDR3 DNA reads as TGCGCCAGCAGCTTGGGGGCAGGGGTTTCCTACGAGCAGTACTTC. It specifies CASSLGAGVSYEQYF. The full variable domain, with the rest looked up from reference TRBV5-1 and TRBJ2-7, is KAGVTQTPRYLIKTRGQQVTLSCSPISGHRSVSWYQQTPGQGLQFLFEYFSETQRNKGNFPGRFSGRQFSNSRSEMNVSTLELGDSALYLCASSLGAGVSYEQYFGPGTRLTVT.